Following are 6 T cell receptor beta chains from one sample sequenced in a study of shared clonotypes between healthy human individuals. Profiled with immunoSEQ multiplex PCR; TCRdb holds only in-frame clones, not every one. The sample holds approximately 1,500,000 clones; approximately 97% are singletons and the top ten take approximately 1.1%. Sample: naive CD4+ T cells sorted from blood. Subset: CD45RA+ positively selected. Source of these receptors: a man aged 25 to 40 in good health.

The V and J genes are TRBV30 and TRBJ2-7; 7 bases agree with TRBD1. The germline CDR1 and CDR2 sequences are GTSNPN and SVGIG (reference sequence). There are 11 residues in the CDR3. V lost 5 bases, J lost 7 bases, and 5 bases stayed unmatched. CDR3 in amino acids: CAWQDRDEQYF. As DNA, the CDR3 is TGTGCCTGGCAAGACAGGGATGAGCAGTACTTC.

DNA of the CDR3: TGTGCCAGTAGTATAGGGTCGGGGACGCCCCAGCATTTT. It is translated as CASSIGSGTPQHF. V gene TRBV19 combines with J gene TRBJ1-5, with D tentatively TRBD1 (5 bases). Germline V lookup: CDR1 LNHDA, CDR2 SQIVND (reference sequence). Trimming cost V 1 base and J 9 bases, with 10 bases left between them. The CDR3 extends over 13 amino acids.

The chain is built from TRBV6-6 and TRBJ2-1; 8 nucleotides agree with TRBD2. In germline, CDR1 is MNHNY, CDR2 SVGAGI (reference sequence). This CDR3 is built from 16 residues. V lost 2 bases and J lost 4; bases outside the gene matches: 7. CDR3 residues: CASSYQAGVTYNEQFF. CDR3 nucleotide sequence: TGTGCCAGCAGTTACCAAGCGGGAGTAACGTACAATGAGCAGTTCTTC.

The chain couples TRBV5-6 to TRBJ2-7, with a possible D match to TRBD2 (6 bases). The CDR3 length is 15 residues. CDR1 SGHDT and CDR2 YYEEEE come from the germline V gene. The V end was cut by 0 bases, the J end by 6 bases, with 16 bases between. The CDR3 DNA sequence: TGTGCCAGCAGCTTGGGCCGCCGCGGGGCCGCCGAGCAGTACTTC. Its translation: CASSLGRRGAAEQYF.

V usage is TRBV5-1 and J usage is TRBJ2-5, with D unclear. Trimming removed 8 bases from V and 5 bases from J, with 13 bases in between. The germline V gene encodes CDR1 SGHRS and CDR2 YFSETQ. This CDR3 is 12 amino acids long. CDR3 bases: TGCGCCAGTAAGGACGGCCGGGAGACCCAGTACTTC. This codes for CASKDGRETQYF.

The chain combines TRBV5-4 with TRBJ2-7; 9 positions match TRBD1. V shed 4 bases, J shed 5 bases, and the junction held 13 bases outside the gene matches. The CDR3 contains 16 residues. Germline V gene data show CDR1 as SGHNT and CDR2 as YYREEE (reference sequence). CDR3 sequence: CASSPTLDRGRDEQYF. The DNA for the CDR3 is TGTGCCAGCAGCCCCACCTTGGACAGGGGTCGGGACGAGCAGTACTTC.